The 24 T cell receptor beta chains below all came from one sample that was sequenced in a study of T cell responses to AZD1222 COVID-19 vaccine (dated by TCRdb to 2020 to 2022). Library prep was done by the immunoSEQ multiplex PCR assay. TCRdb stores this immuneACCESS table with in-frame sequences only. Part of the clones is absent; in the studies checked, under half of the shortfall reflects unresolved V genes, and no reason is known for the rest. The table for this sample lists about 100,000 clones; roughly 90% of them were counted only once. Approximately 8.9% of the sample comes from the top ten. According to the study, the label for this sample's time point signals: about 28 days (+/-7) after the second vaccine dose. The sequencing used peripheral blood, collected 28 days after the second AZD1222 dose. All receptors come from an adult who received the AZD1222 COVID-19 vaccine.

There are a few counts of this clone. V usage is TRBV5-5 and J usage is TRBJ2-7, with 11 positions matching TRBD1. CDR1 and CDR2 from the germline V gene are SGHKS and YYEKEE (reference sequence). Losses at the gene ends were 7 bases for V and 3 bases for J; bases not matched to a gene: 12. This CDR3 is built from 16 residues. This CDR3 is CASGDPGQGAIYEQYF. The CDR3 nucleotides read TGTGCCAGCGGGGATCCTGGACAGGGGGCCATCTACGAGCAGTACTTC.

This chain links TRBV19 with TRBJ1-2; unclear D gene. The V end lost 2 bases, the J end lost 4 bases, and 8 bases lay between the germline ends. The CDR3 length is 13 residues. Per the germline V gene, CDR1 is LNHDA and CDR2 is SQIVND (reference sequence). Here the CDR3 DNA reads TGTGCCAGTAGTATACTGGATGTCTATGGCTACACCTTC. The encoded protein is CASSILDVYGYTF.

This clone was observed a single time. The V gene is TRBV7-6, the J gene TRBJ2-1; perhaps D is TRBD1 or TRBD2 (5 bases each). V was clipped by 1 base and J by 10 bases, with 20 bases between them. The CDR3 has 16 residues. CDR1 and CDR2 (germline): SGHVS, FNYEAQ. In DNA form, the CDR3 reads TGTGCCAGCAGCTTAGACCGGGACCCAAGATCATACGAGCAGTTCTTC. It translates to CASSLDRDPRSYEQFF.

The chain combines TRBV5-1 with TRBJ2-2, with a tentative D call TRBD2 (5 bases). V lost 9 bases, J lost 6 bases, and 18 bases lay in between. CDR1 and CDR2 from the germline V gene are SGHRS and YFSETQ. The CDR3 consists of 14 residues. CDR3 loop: CATQGLADAGELFF. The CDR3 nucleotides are TGCGCCACCCAAGGGCTAGCTGACGCCGGGGAGCTGTTTTTT.

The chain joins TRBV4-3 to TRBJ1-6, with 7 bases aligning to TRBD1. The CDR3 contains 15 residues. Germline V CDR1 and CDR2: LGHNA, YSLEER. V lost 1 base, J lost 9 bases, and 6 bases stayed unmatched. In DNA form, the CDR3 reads TGCGCCAGCAGCCAAGTGACAGGGAATGGTTCACCCCTCCACTTT. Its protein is CASSQVTGNGSPLHF.

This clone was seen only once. The CDR3 is CASRGGTVNSNQPQHF. CDR3 in DNA: TGTGCCAGCAGGGGGGGGACAGTCAATAGCAATCAGCCCCAGCATTTT. V usage is TRBV28 and J usage is TRBJ1-5, with 7 bases identical to TRBD1. The CDR3 extends over 16 amino acids. V shed 6 bases, J shed 0 bases, and the junction held 8 bases outside the gene matches. CDR1 is MDHEN and CDR2 is SYDVKM in the germline V gene.

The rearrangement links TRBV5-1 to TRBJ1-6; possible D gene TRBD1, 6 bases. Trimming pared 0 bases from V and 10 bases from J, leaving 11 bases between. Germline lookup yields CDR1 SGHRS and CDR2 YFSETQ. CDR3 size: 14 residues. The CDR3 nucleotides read TGCGCCAGCAGCTTGGACAGGGTATCCTCACCCCTCCACTTT. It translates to CASSLDRVSSPLHF.

The DNA for the CDR3 is TGTGCCAGCAGTTCCCCGGGACAGGGTACGAACACTGAAGCTTTCTTT. Its translation: CASSSPGQGTNTEAFF. V is TRBV28 and J is TRBJ1-1; 9 positions match TRBD1. This CDR3 is built from 16 residues. Germline V gene data show CDR1 as MDHEN and CDR2 as SYDVKM. Losses at the gene ends were 4 bases for V and 1 base for J; bases not matched to a gene: 7.

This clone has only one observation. CDR3 in amino acids: CAIRKQGAPNTEAFF. In DNA form, the CDR3 reads TGTGCCATCAGGAAACAGGGGGCCCCGAACACTGAAGCTTTCTTT. The chain uses TRBV10-3 and TRBJ1-1, with 9 bases matching TRBD1. The V segment lost 6 bases and the J segment 1 base; nucleotides outside the gene matches: 6. From germline, CDR1 is ENHRY and CDR2 SYGVKD. CDR3 length: 15 amino acids.

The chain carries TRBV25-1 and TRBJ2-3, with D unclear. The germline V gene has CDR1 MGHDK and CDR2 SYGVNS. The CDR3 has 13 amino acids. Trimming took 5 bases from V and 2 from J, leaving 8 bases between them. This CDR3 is CASSLQHTDTQYF. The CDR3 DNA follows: TGTGCCAGCAGTTTACAGCACACAGATACGCAGTATTTT.

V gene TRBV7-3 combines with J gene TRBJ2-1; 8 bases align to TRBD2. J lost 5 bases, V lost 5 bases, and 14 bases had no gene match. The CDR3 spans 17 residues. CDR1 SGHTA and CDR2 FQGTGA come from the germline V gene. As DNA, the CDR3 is TGTGCCAGCAGCCCCCTTGCGGGAGGCCCATTGGACAATGAGCAGTTCTTC. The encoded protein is CASSPLAGGPLDNEQFF.

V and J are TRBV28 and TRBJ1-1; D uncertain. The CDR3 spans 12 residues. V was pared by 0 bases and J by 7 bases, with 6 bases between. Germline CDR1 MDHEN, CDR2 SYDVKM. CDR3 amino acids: CASSLWGSEAFF. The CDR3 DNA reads TGTGCCAGCAGTTTATGGGGCAGTGAAGCTTTCTTT. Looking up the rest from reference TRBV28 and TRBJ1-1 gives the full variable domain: DVKVTQSSRYLVKRTGEKVFLECVQDMDHENMFWYRQDPGLGLRLIYFSYDVKMKEKGDIPEGYSVSREKKERFSLILESASTNQTSMYLCASSLWGSEAFFGQGTRLTVV.

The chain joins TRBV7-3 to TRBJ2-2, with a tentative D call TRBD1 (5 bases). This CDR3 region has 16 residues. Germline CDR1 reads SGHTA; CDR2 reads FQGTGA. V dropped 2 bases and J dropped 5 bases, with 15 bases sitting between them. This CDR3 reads CASSLQTVAGTGELFF. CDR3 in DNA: TGTGCCAGCAGCTTACAAACGGTAGCAGGGACCGGGGAGCTGTTTTTT. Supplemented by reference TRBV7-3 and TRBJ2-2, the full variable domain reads GAGVSQTPSNKVTEKGKYVELRCDPISGHTALYWYRQSLGQGPEFLIYFQGTGAADDSGLPNDRFFAVRPEGSVSTLKIQRTERGDSAVYLCASSLQTVAGTGELFFGEGSRLTVL.

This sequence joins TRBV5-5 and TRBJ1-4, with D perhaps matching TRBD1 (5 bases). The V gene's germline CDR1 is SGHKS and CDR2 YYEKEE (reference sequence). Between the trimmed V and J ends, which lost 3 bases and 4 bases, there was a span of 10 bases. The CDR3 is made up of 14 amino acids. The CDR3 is CASSWGQDNEKLFF. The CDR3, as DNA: TGTGCCAGCAGCTGGGGCCAGGATAATGAAAAACTGTTTTTT.

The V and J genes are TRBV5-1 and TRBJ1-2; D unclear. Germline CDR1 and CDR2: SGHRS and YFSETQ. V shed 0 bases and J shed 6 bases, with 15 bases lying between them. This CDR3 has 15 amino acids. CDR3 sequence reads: CASSLALAGGDGYTF. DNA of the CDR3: TGCGCCAGCAGCTTGGCGTTGGCAGGAGGAGATGGCTACACCTTC.

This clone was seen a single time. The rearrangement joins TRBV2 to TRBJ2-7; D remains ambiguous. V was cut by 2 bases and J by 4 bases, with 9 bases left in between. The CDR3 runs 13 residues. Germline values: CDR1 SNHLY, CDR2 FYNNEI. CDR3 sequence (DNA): TGTGCCAGCAGTGAATTTCGCGGTTACGAGCAGTACTTC. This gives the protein CASSEFRGYEQYF. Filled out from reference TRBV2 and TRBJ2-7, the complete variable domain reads EPEVTQTPSHQVTQMGQEVILRCVPISNHLYFYWYRQILGQKVEFLVSFYNNEISEKSEIFDDQFSVERPDGSNFTLKIRSTKLEDSAMYFCASSEFRGYEQYFGPGTRLTVT.

CDR3 in amino acids: CASSLIGVGGYTF. The CDR3 DNA reads as TGCGCCAGCAGCTTGATCGGGGTAGGAGGCTACACCTTC. V is TRBV5-1 and J is TRBJ1-2; D gene unclear. This CDR3 has 13 amino acids. Per germline, CDR1 SGHRS and CDR2 YFSETQ. With 1 base removed from V and 8 bases from J, the gap between germline ends came to 12 bases.

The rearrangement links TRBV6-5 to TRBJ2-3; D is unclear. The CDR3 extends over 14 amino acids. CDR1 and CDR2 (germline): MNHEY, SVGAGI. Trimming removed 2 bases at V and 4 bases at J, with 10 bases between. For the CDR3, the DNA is TGTGCCAGCAGTTACGCGGTGGTTGCAGATACGCAGTATTTT. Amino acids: CASSYAVVADTQYF.

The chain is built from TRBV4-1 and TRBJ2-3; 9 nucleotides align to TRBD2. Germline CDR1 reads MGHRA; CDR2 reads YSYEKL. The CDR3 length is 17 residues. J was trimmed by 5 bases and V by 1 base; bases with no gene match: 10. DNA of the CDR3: TGCGCCAGCAGCCAAGGCGGGGGGGCGCCGAGACTAGATACGCAGTATTTT. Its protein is CASSQGGGAPRLDTQYF.

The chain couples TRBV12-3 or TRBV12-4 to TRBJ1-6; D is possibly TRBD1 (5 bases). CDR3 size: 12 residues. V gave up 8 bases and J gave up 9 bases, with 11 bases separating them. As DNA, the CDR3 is TGTGCCAGCCGGCGGGGGAGTTCACCCCTCCACTTT. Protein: CASRRGSSPLHF.

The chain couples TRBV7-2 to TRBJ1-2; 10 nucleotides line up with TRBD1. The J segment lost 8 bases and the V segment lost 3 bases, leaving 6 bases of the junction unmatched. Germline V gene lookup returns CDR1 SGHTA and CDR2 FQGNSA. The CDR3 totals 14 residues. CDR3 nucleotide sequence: TGTGCCAGCAGCTTTCCTGGGACAGGGGAGGGCTACACCTTC. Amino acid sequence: CASSFPGTGEGYTF.

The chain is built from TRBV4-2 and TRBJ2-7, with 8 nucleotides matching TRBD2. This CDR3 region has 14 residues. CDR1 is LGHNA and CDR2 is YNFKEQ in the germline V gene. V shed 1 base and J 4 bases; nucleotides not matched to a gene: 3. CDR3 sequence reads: CASSQGLAGYEQYF. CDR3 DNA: TGTGCCAGCAGCCAAGGGTTAGCGGGATACGAGCAGTACTTC.

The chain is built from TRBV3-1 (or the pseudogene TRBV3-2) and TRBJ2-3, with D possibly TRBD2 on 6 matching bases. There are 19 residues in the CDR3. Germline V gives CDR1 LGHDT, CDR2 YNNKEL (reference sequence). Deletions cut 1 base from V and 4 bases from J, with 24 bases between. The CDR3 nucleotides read TGTGCCAGCAGCCAAGCGGTCAGCGGGCCCCGGGTACGCCCAGATACGCAGTATTTT. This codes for CASSQAVSGPRVRPDTQYF.

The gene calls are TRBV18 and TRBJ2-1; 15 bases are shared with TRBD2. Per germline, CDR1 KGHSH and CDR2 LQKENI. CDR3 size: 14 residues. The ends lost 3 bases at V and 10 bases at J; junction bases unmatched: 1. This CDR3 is CASSPGLAGGEQFF. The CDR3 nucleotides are TGTGCCAGCTCACCGGGACTAGCGGGAGGAGAGCAGTTCTTC.